A single sample gave rise to the 28 T cell receptor beta chains below, sequenced in a study of regulatory T cells in long-lasting Graves disease. Time point: newly diagnosed GD, antithyroid drugs for less than 3 months. There was RNA extracted from PBMCs, and the TCR library was made from it. The TCR beta library used iRepertoire HTBI primers with Arm-PCR amplification of CDR3. TCRdb itself ran the multiplex PCR reads through MiXCR, one entry per CDR3 protein. In the table there are 580,000 or so distinct CDR3 sequences, roughly a sixth of which are singletons. The sample also formed part of further work on T cells in Graves' hyperthyroidism and ophthalmopathy.

The starting material was peripheral blood mononuclear cells (PBMCs), obtained at new diagnosis, from a patient treated with antithyroid drugs. These receptors came from a man aged 18 to 30 with Graves disease.

The chain joins TRBV11-2 to TRBJ2-3; D might be TRBD1 (6 bases). Deletions cut 4 bases from V and 2 bases from J, with 16 bases between. The CDR3 runs to 16 residues. From germline, CDR1 is SGHAT and CDR2 FQNNGV. Written as DNA, the CDR3 is TGTGCCAGCAGCTATCCCCCGGGACATCTCACAGATACGCAGTATTTT. As protein: CASSYPPGHLTDTQYF.

This chain uses TRBV7-2 with TRBJ2-3; 7 nucleotides agree with TRBD2. The V and J ends lost 6 bases and 6 bases, in that order; junction bases with no gene match: 9. The CDR3 has 14 amino acids. Per germline, CDR1 SGHTA and CDR2 FQGNSA. For the CDR3, the DNA is TGTGCCAGCAGTGGGGGAGGGCCATGGGATACGCAGTATTTT. Translated, it gives CASSGGGPWDTQYF.

A note on this clonotype: Just one base apart from a much larger clone, this may be a read error. The chain uses TRBV27 and TRBJ2-5, with 13 bases lining up with TRBD2. The CDR3 extends over 15 amino acids. CDR1 and CDR2 (germline): MNHEY, SMNVEV (reference sequence). Trimming at V came to 5 bases and at J to 5 bases, leaving 5 bases not matched to a gene. DNA for the CDR3: TGTGCCAGCAGTCCCGTACTAGCGGGAGGGGAGACCCAGTACTTC. Amino acid sequence: CASSPVLAGGETQYF.

The rearrangement links TRBV27 to TRBJ1-6; 7 nucleotides match TRBD1. The CDR3 is made up of 14 amino acids. V was pared by 1 base and J by 7 bases, with 1 base of the junction left unmatched. Per the germline V gene, CDR1 is MNHEY and CDR2 is SMNVEV (reference sequence). CDR3 nucleotide sequence: TGTGCCAGCAGTTTATGGGACAGAAATTCACCCCTCCACTTT. Protein product: CASSLWDRNSPLHF.

This clonotype was detected ten times or more. The rearrangement uses TRBV6-1 and TRBJ1-5; D call uncertain. Trimming removed 4 bases at V and 0 bases at J, with 13 bases between. This CDR3 has 16 residues. Germline V gene sequence: CDR1 MNHNS, CDR2 SASEGT. The CDR3 DNA is TGTGCCAGCAGTGCTCGCATGGTCTATAGCAATCAGCCCCAGCATTTT. Its translation: CASSARMVYSNQPQHF.

This clonotype was seen only a few times. The chain couples TRBV7-9 to TRBJ1-5; weak D call: TRBD1 (6 bases). Per the germline V gene, CDR1 is SEHNR and CDR2 is FQNEAQ (reference sequence). This CDR3 region has 14 residues. The V and J ends lost 3 bases and 6 bases respectively, with 12 bases between them. The CDR3, as DNA: TGTGCCAGCAGCTTTGAGGGGGGCAGTCAGCCCCAGCATTTT. Protein product: CASSFEGGSQPQHF.

The chain carries TRBV10-1 and TRBJ2-3; D gene uncertain. From germline, CDR1 is WNHNN and CDR2 SYGVQD (reference sequence). V gave up 8 bases and J gave up 6 bases, with 18 bases separating them. The CDR3 loop spans 14 amino acids. CDR3 in amino acids: CASGKEPHGDTQYF. In nucleotides, the CDR3 is TGCGCCAGCGGGAAGGAACCCCACGGGGATACGCAGTATTTT.

In this sample, this clonotype turned up many times. The chain carries TRBV2 and TRBJ1-4; no firm D call. Germline V gene sequence: CDR1 SNHLY, CDR2 FYNNEI. The V and J ends lost 2 bases and 7 bases respectively, with 14 bases between them. The CDR3 loop spans 15 amino acids. In DNA form, the CDR3 reads TGTGCCAGCAGTGAACCACGCCGGGAGGGTGAAAAACTGTTTTTT. This sequence encodes CASSEPRREGEKLFF.

This clonotype occurred many times. The V and J genes are TRBV18 and TRBJ2-7; 10 nucleotides agree with TRBD2. With V trimmed by 0 bases and J by 4 bases, 6 bases remained unmatched. The CDR3 totals 16 residues. Germline V gene lookup returns CDR1 KGHSH and CDR2 LQKENI. CDR3 sequence reads: CASSPPKGLASYEQYF. The CDR3 DNA reads TGTGCCAGCTCACCACCCAAGGGACTAGCGTCGTACGAGCAGTACTTC.

Notes on this clonotype: The junction and the germline gene differ at one end; a read error may be behind it. The chain is built from TRBV5-1 and TRBJ2-2; 7 positions match TRBD1. Germline V CDR1 and CDR2: SGHRS, YFSETQ. There are 20 residues in the CDR3. In DNA, the CDR3 is TGCGCCAGCAGCTTGAAGTGGATTGTAGGGACAGATACGAACACCCGGGAGCTGTTTTTT. Residues: CASSLKWIVGTDTNTRELFF.

This clonotype was seen a few times. The chain employs TRBV5-5 and TRBJ2-3; D not certain. Trimming shortened V by 1 base and J by 4 bases, and 7 bases separated the two germline ends. Germline lookup yields CDR1 SGHKS and CDR2 YYEKEE (reference sequence). This CDR3 has 13 residues. This CDR3 is CASSLPEADTQYF. The CDR3 DNA reads TGTGCCAGCAGCTTGCCAGAGGCAGATACGCAGTATTTT.

The chain links TRBV29-1 to TRBJ1-1, with D perhaps TRBD1 (5 bases). Per the germline V gene, CDR1 is SQVTM and CDR2 is ANQGSEA. V was cut by 5 bases and J by 4 bases, with 17 bases left in between. This CDR3 contains 14 residues. CDR3 in DNA: TGCAGCGTTTCGCGGGGGAATCGGGCCACTGAAGCTTTCTTT. Protein: CSVSRGNRATEAFF. Complete variable domain (other parts from reference TRBV29-1 and TRBJ1-1): SAVISQKPSRDICQRGTSLTIQCQVDSQVTMMFWYRQQPGQSLTLIATANQGSEATYESGFVIDKFPISRPNLTFSTLTVSNMSPEDSSIYLCSVSRGNRATEAFFGQGTRLTVV.

This clonotype has more than one count but fewer than ten. This chain uses TRBV27 with TRBJ1-2, with 8 bases fitting TRBD1. In germline, CDR1 is MNHEY, CDR2 SMNVEV (reference sequence). The CDR3 sequence is 13 residues long. Trimming cost V 6 bases and J 6 bases; bases outside gene matches: 6. DNA of the CDR3: TGTGCCAGCAGGAGGACAGGGATCCATGGCTACACCTTC. Translated: CASRRTGIHGYTF.

This clonotype came up many times. The rearrangement uses TRBV6-1 and TRBJ1-5; D is unclear. Germline-derived CDR1 and CDR2 are MNHNS and SASEGT. V was cut by 6 bases and J by 0 bases, with 12 bases left in between. The CDR3 totals 15 residues. The CDR3 DNA reads TGTGCCAGCAGACCAGGATCGGGTAGCAATCAGCCCCAGCATTTT. Amino acid sequence: CASRPGSGSNQPQHF.

The V gene is TRBV7-3, the J gene TRBJ2-4; tentative D call: TRBD2 (5 bases). Deletions cut 5 bases from V and 6 bases from J, with 17 bases between. Germline V gene sequence: CDR1 SGHTA, CDR2 FQGTGA. This CDR3 has 15 residues. This CDR3 reads CASSQTAGVGNIQYF. The CDR3, as DNA: TGTGCCAGCAGCCAGACCGCCGGGGTGGGAAACATTCAGTACTTC.

This clonotype was detected ten times or more. The J gene is TRBJ1-5, the V gene TRBV29-1; no clear D gene. V was trimmed by 6 bases and J by 3 bases, leaving 15 bases between them. The CDR3 contains 14 residues. Per germline, CDR1 SQVTM and CDR2 ANQGSEA. The CDR3 is CSVGYGIPNQPQHF. The CDR3 DNA reads TGCAGCGTAGGGTACGGGATTCCCAATCAGCCCCAGCATTTT. The whole variable domain, filled in from reference TRBV29-1 and TRBJ1-5, reads SAVISQKPSRDICQRGTSLTIQCQVDSQVTMMFWYRQQPGQSLTLIATANQGSEATYESGFVIDKFPISRPNLTFSTLTVSNMSPEDSSIYLCSVGYGIPNQPQHFGDGTRLSIL.

This clonotype was counted only a few times. This could be a read error, since a much larger clone is one nucleotide away. The J gene is TRBJ2-4, the V gene TRBV28, with 7 bases that match TRBD1. Looked up from germline, CDR1 is MDHEN and CDR2 is SYDVKM. There are 14 residues in the CDR3. CDR3 sequence (DNA): TGTGCCAGCAGCACCCGCAGGGGGAAAAACATTCGGTACTTC. Translated, it gives CASSTRRGKNIRYF.

As concerns this clonotype: At one end the junction does not follow the germline gene, possibly because of a read error. This rearrangement joins TRBV5-1 to TRBJ2-1, with D possibly being TRBD2 (6 bases). Germline CDR1 reads SGHRS; CDR2 reads YFSETQ. CDR3 length equals 18 residues. The CDR3 spells CASSLLGVGGISYNEQFF. The CDR3 nucleotides read TGTGCCAGCAGCTTGCTGGGTGTTGGGGGGATCTCCTACAATGAGCAGTTCTTC.

At least ten counts were recorded for this clonotype. The rearrangement links TRBV3-1 to TRBJ2-2; D is perhaps TRBD2 (5 bases). The germline V and J ends were trimmed by 4 bases and 1 base, with 19 bases remaining between them. This CDR3 contains 18 residues. Germline V gene lookup returns CDR1 LGHDT and CDR2 YNNKEL (reference sequence). The CDR3 is CASSPSVYPAGNTGELFF. The CDR3 nucleotides are TGTGCCAGCAGCCCTTCGGTTTACCCGGCGGGGAACACCGGGGAGCTGTTTTTT.

This clonotype was detected only a few times. This chain connects TRBV5-4 to TRBJ2-3, with TRBD2 matching over 15 bases. Losses at the gene ends were 4 bases for V and 9 bases for J; bases not matched to a gene: 9. The germline V gene has CDR1 SGHNT and CDR2 YYREEE (reference sequence). The CDR3 covers 16 residues. The CDR3 loop is CASSGGLAGGPGTQYF. DNA for the CDR3: TGTGCCAGCAGCGGAGGACTAGCGGGAGGGCCAGGAACGCAGTATTTT.

The chain uses TRBV29-1 and TRBJ2-7; the D gene is possibly TRBD1 (5 bases). The CDR3 loop spans 13 amino acids. Germline-derived CDR1 and CDR2 are SQVTM and ANQGSEA. Trimming took off 4 bases at V and 0 bases at J, with 10 bases between the two ends. CDR3 DNA sequence: TGCAGCGTTGTTTTCAGGGACTCCTACGAGCAGTACTTC. It is translated as CSVVFRDSYEQYF.

This clonotype was recorded many times. This chain links TRBV5-5 with TRBJ2-7, with 8 bases lining up with TRBD1. This CDR3 contains 15 residues. The V gene end was trimmed by 1 base and the J gene end by 4 bases; junction bases not matched to a gene: 7. Per germline, CDR1 SGHKS and CDR2 YYEKEE (reference sequence). The CDR3 DNA reads as TGTGCCAGCAGCTTGAGACAGGGGATAGAGTACGAGCAGTACTTC. This gives the protein CASSLRQGIEYEQYF.

This clonotype was detected only a few times. The rearrangement joins TRBV19 to TRBJ1-5, with 9 bases matching TRBD1. The CDR3 consists of 15 residues. The trim removed 4 bases at V and 2 bases at J, leaving 3 bases unmatched. Per germline, CDR1 LNHDA and CDR2 SQIVND (reference sequence). The CDR3 DNA sequence: TGTGCCAGTAGTACTCGGACAGGGGGCAATCAGCCCCAGCATTTT. This encodes CASSTRTGGNQPQHF.

The table lists this clonotype with a few counts. This sequence joins TRBV2 and TRBJ2-4; 10 positions agree with TRBD2. CDR1 is SNHLY, CDR2 FYNNEI, per germline. CDR3 length: 19 residues. V was pared by 2 bases and J by 3 bases, with 13 bases of the junction left unmatched. CDR3 nucleotides: TGTGCCAGCAGTGAAAGTGCTAGCGGGAGAATCGGAGACAAAAACATTCAGTACTTC. It translates to CASSESASGRIGDKNIQYF.

This clonotype was seen repeatedly, ten times or more. The chain links TRBV12-3 or TRBV12-4 to TRBJ1-1; 7 nucleotides line up with TRBD1. The V and J ends lost 2 bases and 1 base, in that order; junction bases with no gene match: 1. The CDR3 has 14 residues. CDR3 coding DNA: TGTGCCAGCAGTTTAAAGGGGGCGAACACTGAAGCTTTCTTT. Residues: CASSLKGANTEAFF.

This clonotype was counted at least ten times. The V and J genes are TRBV20-1 and TRBJ2-1; 11 bases align to TRBD2. V lost 7 bases, J lost 4 bases, and 6 bases stayed unmatched. Germline values: CDR1 DFQATT, CDR2 SNEGSKA (reference sequence). CDR3 length equals 14 residues. The DNA for the CDR3 is TGCAGTGGGGGCGGGACTAGCGGTTACAATGAGCAGTTCTTC. Protein: CSGGGTSGYNEQFF.

V gene TRBV7-9 combines with J gene TRBJ1-6, with D unclear. This CDR3 spans 12 amino acids. The V gene's germline CDR1 is SEHNR and CDR2 FQNEAQ (reference sequence). V lost 5 bases and J 10 bases, leaving 9 bases between the germline ends. The CDR3 DNA is TGTGCCAGCAGCACCACCGGGTCACCCCTCCACTTT. Translating it yields CASSTTGSPLHF.

Written as DNA, the CDR3 is TGTGCTAGTGGTTTGGTAATTGGCGGGAGCACCTACGAGCAGTACTTC. Amino acids: CASGLVIGGSTYEQYF. The rearrangement joins TRBV12-5 to TRBJ2-7, with 7 bases matching TRBD2. CDR1 LGHNT and CDR2 FRNRAP come from the germline V gene. This CDR3 contains 16 residues. The J segment lost 2 bases and the V segment lost 0 bases, leaving 7 bases of the junction unmatched.